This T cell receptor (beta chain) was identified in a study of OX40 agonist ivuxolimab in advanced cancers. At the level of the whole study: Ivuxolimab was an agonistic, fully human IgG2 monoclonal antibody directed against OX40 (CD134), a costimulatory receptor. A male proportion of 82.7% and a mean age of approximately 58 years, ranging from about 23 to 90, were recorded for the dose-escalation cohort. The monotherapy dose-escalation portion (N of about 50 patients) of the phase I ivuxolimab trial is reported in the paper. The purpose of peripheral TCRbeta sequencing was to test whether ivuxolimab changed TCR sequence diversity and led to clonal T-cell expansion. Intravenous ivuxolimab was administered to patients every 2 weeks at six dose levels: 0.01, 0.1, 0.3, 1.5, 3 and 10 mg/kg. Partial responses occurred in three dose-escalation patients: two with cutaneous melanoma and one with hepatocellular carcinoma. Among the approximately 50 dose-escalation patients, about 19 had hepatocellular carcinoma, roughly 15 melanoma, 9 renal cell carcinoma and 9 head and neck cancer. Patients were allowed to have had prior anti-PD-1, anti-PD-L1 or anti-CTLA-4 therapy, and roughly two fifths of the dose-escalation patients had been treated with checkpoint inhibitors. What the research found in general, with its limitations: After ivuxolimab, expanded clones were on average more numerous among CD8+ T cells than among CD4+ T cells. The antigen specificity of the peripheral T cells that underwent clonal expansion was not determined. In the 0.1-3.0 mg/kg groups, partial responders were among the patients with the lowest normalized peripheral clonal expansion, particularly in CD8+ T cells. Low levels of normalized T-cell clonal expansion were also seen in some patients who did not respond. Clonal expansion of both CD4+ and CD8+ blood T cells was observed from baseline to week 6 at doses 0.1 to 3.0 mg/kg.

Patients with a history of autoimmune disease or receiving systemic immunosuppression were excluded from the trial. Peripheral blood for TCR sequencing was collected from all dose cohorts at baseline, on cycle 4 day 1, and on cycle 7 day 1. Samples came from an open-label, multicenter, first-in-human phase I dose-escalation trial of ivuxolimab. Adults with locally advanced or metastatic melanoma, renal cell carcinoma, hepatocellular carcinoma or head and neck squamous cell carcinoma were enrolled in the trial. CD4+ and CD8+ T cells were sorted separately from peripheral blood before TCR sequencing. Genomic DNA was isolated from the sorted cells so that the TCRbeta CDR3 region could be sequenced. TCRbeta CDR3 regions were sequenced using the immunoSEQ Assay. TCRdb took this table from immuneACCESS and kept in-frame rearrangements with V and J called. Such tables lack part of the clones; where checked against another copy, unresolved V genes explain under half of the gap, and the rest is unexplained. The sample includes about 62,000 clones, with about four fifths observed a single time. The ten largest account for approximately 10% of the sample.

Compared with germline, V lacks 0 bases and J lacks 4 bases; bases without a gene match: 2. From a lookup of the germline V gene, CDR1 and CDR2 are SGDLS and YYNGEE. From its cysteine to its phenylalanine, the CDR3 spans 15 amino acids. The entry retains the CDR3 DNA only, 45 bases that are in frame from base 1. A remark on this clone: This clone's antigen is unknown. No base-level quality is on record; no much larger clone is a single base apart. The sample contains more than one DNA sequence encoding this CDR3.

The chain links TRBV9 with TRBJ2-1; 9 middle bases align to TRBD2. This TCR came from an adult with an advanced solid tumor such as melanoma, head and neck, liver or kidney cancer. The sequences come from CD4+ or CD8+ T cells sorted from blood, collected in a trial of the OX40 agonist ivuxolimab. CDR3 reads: CASSVVTSGYNEQFF. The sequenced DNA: TGTGCCAGCAGCGTAGTGACTAGCGGATACAATGAGCAGTTCTTC.